This T cell receptor beta chain came from a study of molecular identifiers for immune sequencing clone quantification. Study background: Four of five splits of RNA from roughly 20,000 or 100,000 naive CD8 cells were sequenced in replicates.

TCRdb reanalysed the PCR reads using MiXCR and keeps one entry per CDR3 protein. The sample lists about 640,000 distinct CDR3 sequences, 15% to 20% occurring once. The CDR3 spans 15 residues. J was trimmed by 6 bases and V by 1 base; bases with no gene match: 8. Germline loops: CDR1 MNHEY, CDR2 SMNVEV (reference sequence). The clonotype comes from a human donor in good health. Some libraries in this study had Jurkat cell RNA spiked in. This chain joins TRBV27 and TRBJ2-7, with 8 bases that match TRBD1. Sequences were obtained from naive CD8+ T cells from blood, with Jurkat cell RNA spiked in. Regarding subset: FACS-sorted CD8+CD4-CCR7+CD45RA+ naive T cells. CDR3 residues: CASSLWDGTGREQYF. CDR3 nucleotides: TGTGCCAGCAGTTTATGGGATGGGACAGGACGCGAGCAGTACTTC.